Described below is a single TCR beta chain sequence and its context. The data belong to a study of OX40 agonist ivuxolimab in advanced cancers. The wider study: Ivuxolimab, which patients received intravenously every 2 weeks, was dosed at 0.01 to 10 mg/kg.

Produced via immunoSEQ multiplex PCR; TCRdb's table is partial and in-frame only. Of around 86,000 clones listed, approximately 90% are singletons. This CDR3 contains 14 residues. V shed 0 bases and J shed 5 bases, with 10 bases lying between them. Germline V gives CDR1 SSHAT, CDR2 FNYEAQ (reference sequence). Sequencing used CD4+ or CD8+ T cells sorted from blood, obtained in a trial of the OX40 agonist ivuxolimab. V usage is TRBV7-7 and J usage is TRBJ2-5; weak D call: TRBD2 (5 bases). The clonotype originates from an adult with an advanced solid tumor such as melanoma, head and neck, liver or kidney cancer. The DNA of the CDR3 is TGTGCCAGCAGCTTAGCGGGAGCATCGGAGACCCAGTACTTC. It encodes CASSLAGASETQYF.